This TCR beta chain was identified in a study of blood T cells in healthy people across ages. Notes on the study in general: The long-lived group displayed more naive CD4+ cells, plus higher diversity, than the aged donors did.

With respect to this clonotype: Its antigen is unidentified.

A second PCR of roughly 7 to 11 cycles used a sample-barcoded 5' primer and a J-beta primer mix. A minimum of 2.5 million CDR3-containing paired-end reads was obtained for each sample. One entry per CDR3 protein results from TCRdb running MiXCR on the 5' RACE reads. The sample records more than 1.4 million distinct CDR3 sequences, roughly 40% being singletons. V was pared by 5 bases and J by 12 bases, with 13 bases between. The CDR3 runs 12 residues. In germline, CDR1 is SGHVS, CDR2 FNYEAQ. The receptor's source is a woman between 18 and 29 years old in good health. This chain links TRBV7-6 with TRBJ1-4; TRBD1 might be the D (5 bases). The material sequenced was blood. The CDR3 is CASSPKGRELFF. CDR3 DNA: TGTGCCAGCAGCCCTAAGGGCAGGGAACTGTTTTTT.